Following are 24 T cell receptor beta chains from one sample sequenced in a study of blood T cell repertoires in COVID-19. The protocol was immunoSEQ multiplex PCR, while the TCRdb copy is restricted to in-frame clones and leaves out a portion. The profile covers some 250,000 clones, with about 80% appearing a single time and approximately 9.4% taken by the ten largest. The sequenced sample consisted of peripheral blood. The receptors here all came from a woman older than 75 with acute or convalescent COVID-19.

The J gene is TRBJ2-7, the V gene TRBV9; 10 bases are a match to TRBD1. The germline V gene has CDR1 SGDLS and CDR2 YYNGEE. This CDR3 is built from 14 residues. J lost 5 bases, V lost 3 bases, and 5 bases had no gene match. In nucleotides, the CDR3 is TGTGCCAGCAGCGGGGACAGGGGATCCCACGAGCAGTACTTC. Amino acid sequence: CASSGDRGSHEQYF.

The chain has TRBV19 and TRBJ1-2; 9 bases map to TRBD1. The CDR3 extends over 12 amino acids. The V gene end was trimmed by 9 bases and the J gene end by 6 bases; junction bases not matched to a gene: 5. Germline CDR1 and CDR2: LNHDA and SQIVND (reference sequence). CDR3 DNA sequence: TGTGCCAGCCAGGGACAGGGCAATGGCTACACCTTC. Residues: CASQGQGNGYTF.

The chain uses TRBV19 and TRBJ1-1; D not resolved. Germline values: CDR1 LNHDA, CDR2 SQIVND (reference sequence). V lost 10 bases, J lost 1 base, and 16 bases lay in between. The CDR3 contains 14 residues. CDR3 coding DNA: TGTGCCACCACAAGGAGCCTTGGGAACACTGAAGCTTTCTTT. This sequence encodes CATTRSLGNTEAFF.

The chain employs TRBV19 and TRBJ2-1; D is possibly TRBD2 (6 bases). This CDR3 contains 13 residues. The V gene's germline CDR1 is LNHDA and CDR2 SQIVND (reference sequence). The V end was cut by 4 bases, the J end by 8 bases, with 12 bases between. Here the CDR3 reads CASSTGEVYEQFF. CDR3 bases: TGTGCCAGTAGTACCGGGGAGGTTTATGAGCAGTTCTTC.

The chain has TRBV2 and TRBJ2-1; D perhaps matches TRBD1 (6 bases). The germline V gene encodes CDR1 SNHLY and CDR2 FYNNEI. CDR3 size: 12 residues. The V gene lost 2 bases and the J gene lost 13 bases, with 12 bases spanning the gap. The CDR3 region has the DNA TGTGCCAGCAGTGAACTAGGGGACAAACAGTTCTTC. Translation gives CASSELGDKQFF.

The V gene is TRBV18, the J gene TRBJ2-7; 9 bases map to TRBD1. Germline values: CDR1 KGHSH, CDR2 LQKENI. The ends lost 1 base at V and 1 base at J; junction bases unmatched: 2. CDR3 size: 15 residues. CDR3 coding DNA: TGTGCCAGCTCACCACAGGGACAGGGATCCTACGAGCAGTACTTC. Amino acids: CASSPQGQGSYEQYF.

This clone came up a few times. This chain joins TRBV7-3 and TRBJ2-7, with D maybe TRBD2 (5 bases). Looked up from germline, CDR1 is SGHTA and CDR2 is FQGTGA. The V and J ends lost 2 bases and 5 bases respectively, with 10 bases between them. This CDR3 is 13 amino acids long. This CDR3 is CASSLSARDEQYF. The CDR3 DNA is TGTGCCAGCAGCTTATCAGCGCGGGACGAGCAGTACTTC.

This clone was observed a single time. In nucleotides, the CDR3 is TGTGCCAGCAGCTTACGGACTCGAACCGGGGAGCTGTTTTTT. This translates into CASSLRTRTGELFF. V is TRBV5-8 and J is TRBJ2-2, with D possibly being TRBD2 (5 bases). The CDR3 length is 14 residues. The germline CDR1 and CDR2 sequences are SGHTS and YDEGEE. Between the trimmed V and J ends, which lost 2 bases and 5 bases, there was a span of 10 bases.

CDR3 in DNA: TGTGCCAGCAGCGTTAAAATGAACACTGAAGCTTTCTTT. This encodes CASSVKMNTEAFF. This sequence joins TRBV9 and TRBJ1-1; D gene uncertain. The CDR3 loop spans 13 amino acids. V lost 2 bases and J lost 0, with 5 bases in between. Per germline, CDR1 SGDLS and CDR2 YYNGEE.

The chain has TRBV4-1 and TRBJ2-1, with D possibly matching TRBD1 (5 bases). The CDR3 totals 18 residues. V was trimmed by 0 bases and J by 5 bases, leaving 20 bases between them. Germline V CDR1 and CDR2: MGHRA, YSYEKL. The CDR3 here is CASSQDGIRAGQDNEQFF. DNA for the CDR3: TGCGCCAGCAGCCAAGATGGAATTCGGGCAGGGCAGGACAATGAGCAGTTCTTC.

The J gene is TRBJ2-1, the V gene TRBV12-3 or TRBV12-4; D is perhaps TRBD1 (5 bases). V shed 5 bases and J shed 10 bases, with 9 bases lying between them. This CDR3 region has 11 residues. The CDR3 sequence: CASSVTDEQFF. CDR3 nucleotide sequence: TGTGCCAGCAGTGTGACAGACGAGCAGTTCTTC.

V is TRBV9 and J is TRBJ1-6, with a tentative D call TRBD1 (5 bases). V lost 0 bases, J lost 6 bases, and 10 bases lay in between. Germline values: CDR1 SGDLS, CDR2 YYNGEE. The CDR3 contains 15 residues. CDR3 nucleotide sequence: TGTGCCAGCAGCGTAGAGTGGACACCTAATTCACCCCTCCACTTT. Amino acids: CASSVEWTPNSPLHF. The whole variable domain, remainder taken from reference TRBV9 and TRBJ1-6, is DSGVTQTPKHLITATGQRVTLRCSPRSGDLSVYWYQQSLDQGLQFLIQYYNGEERAKGNILERFSAQQFPDLHSELNLSSLELGDSALYFCASSVEWTPNSPLHFGNGTRLTVT.

V usage is TRBV19 and J usage is TRBJ2-1, with D possibly TRBD1 on 5 matching bases. Germline lookup yields CDR1 LNHDA and CDR2 SQIVND (reference sequence). Trimming pared 3 bases from V and 7 bases from J, leaving 13 bases between. This CDR3 contains 14 residues. Written as DNA, the CDR3 is TGTGCCAGTAGTATCCAGGGTACCCGAAATGAGCAGTTCTTC. Encoded protein: CASSIQGTRNEQFF.

CDR3 in DNA: TGCAGCCCTACGCGGTACTACAATGAGCAGTTCTTC. Protein product: CSPTRYYNEQFF. V gene TRBV29-1 combines with J gene TRBJ2-1, with D unclear. Germline V CDR1 and CDR2: SQVTM, ANQGSEA. The CDR3 has 12 amino acids. V was trimmed by 8 bases and J by 3 bases, leaving 11 bases between them.

V usage is TRBV4-1 and J usage is TRBJ1-2; 8 nucleotides align to TRBD1. Germline V CDR1 and CDR2: MGHRA, YSYEKL. V dropped 0 bases and J dropped 4; count of bases not matched to a gene: 7. The CDR3 loop spans 16 amino acids. CDR3 residues: CASSQDSGQGGYGYTF. DNA of the CDR3: TGCGCCAGCAGCCAAGACTCCGGACAGGGAGGCTATGGCTACACCTTC.

In its sample, this clone was seen once. The chain has TRBV25-1 and TRBJ2-7, with 7 bases identical to TRBD2. Germline lookup yields CDR1 MGHDK and CDR2 SYGVNS. V lost 0 bases to trimming and J lost 5 bases; unmatched junction nucleotides: 7. The CDR3 is made up of 15 amino acids. The DNA of the CDR3 is TGTGCCAGCAGTGAATATGGGGGGGGGAATCACGAGCAGTACTTC. Translation: CASSEYGGGNHEQYF.

The genes are TRBV5-1 and TRBJ1-4; a possible D gene is TRBD1 (6 bases). V lost 4 bases, J lost 5 bases, and 21 bases lay in between. The V gene's germline CDR1 is SGHRS and CDR2 YFSETQ. CDR3 size: 17 residues. Here the CDR3 reads CASSRLAPGQSNEKLFF. CDR3 in DNA: TGCGCCAGCAGCAGACTTGCCCCAGGACAGTCAAATGAAAAACTGTTTTTT.

The gene calls are TRBV6-5 and TRBJ1-1; a weak D match, TRBD1 (6 bases). Trimming removed 7 bases at V and 10 bases at J, with 13 bases between. Germline assignment: CDR1 MNHEY and CDR2 SVGAGI. CDR3 length: 11 residues. CDR3 sequence (DNA): TGTGCCAGCACCCTCCGAGGGGGAGCTTTCTTT. As protein: CASTLRGGAFF.

The chain carries TRBV5-1 and TRBJ2-2; 8 nucleotides match TRBD2. The CDR3 has 15 residues. Germline V lookup: CDR1 SGHRS, CDR2 YFSETQ. With 4 bases clipped from V and 5 bases from J, the junction kept 7 bases outside the gene matches. The chain's CDR3 is CASSLLGGGTGELFF. The CDR3 DNA sequence: TGCGCCAGCAGCCTCCTCGGGGGGGGAACCGGGGAGCTGTTTTTT.

On this clone itself: Relative to the germline gene, one junction end is altered; a read error may explain this. V usage is TRBV6-1 and J usage is TRBJ2-7, with 7 bases fitting TRBD1. The CDR3 spans 11 residues. The germline V gene encodes CDR1 MNHNS and CDR2 SASEGT. The CDR3 DNA reads as TGTGCCAGCAGTGAAGGGAAGGGGGCAATTTTC. Amino acids: CASSEGKGAIF.

The gene calls are TRBV6-5 and TRBJ1-1; possible D gene TRBD1, 6 bases. Germline CDR1 and CDR2: MNHEY and SVGAGI. Trimming took 7 bases from V and 2 from J, leaving 17 bases between them. This CDR3 is 15 amino acids long. The CDR3 spells CASTYGTPVNTEAFF. The CDR3 nucleotides read TGTGCCAGCACCTACGGGACACCCGTAAACACTGAAGCTTTCTTT.

As for this clone: This sample includes further DNA sequences coding for the same CDR3. The V and J genes are TRBV18 and TRBJ1-2; TRBD1 matches at 7 bases. Germline V gene data show CDR1 as KGHSH and CDR2 as LQKENI. V shed 3 bases and J 4 bases; nucleotides not matched to a gene: 5. The CDR3 extends over 14 amino acids. The CDR3 sequence is CASSPRQGSYGYTF. Written as DNA, the CDR3 is TGTGCCAGCTCACCCCGACAGGGTAGCTATGGCTACACCTTC.

In regard to this clone: Other DNA sequences in the sample encode the same CDR3. The CDR3 DNA reads TGTGCCAGCAGCCCAGGGACAGGGGGTAAGGAGACCCAGTACTTC. Translated, it gives CASSPGTGGKETQYF. V usage is TRBV11-1 and J usage is TRBJ2-5; the match to TRBD1 covers 11 bases. With 5 bases clipped from V and 5 bases from J, the junction kept 7 bases outside the gene matches. Germline V lookup: CDR1 SGHAT, CDR2 FQDESV (reference sequence). This CDR3 has 15 residues.

This clone has only a few counts. The rearrangement links TRBV11-2 to TRBJ1-1; D possibly corresponds to TRBD1 (6 bases). The germline gives CDR1 SGHAT, CDR2 FQNNGV. The CDR3 is 17 residues long. V was cut by 1 base and J by 4 bases, with 19 bases left in between. The CDR3 DNA reads TGTGCCAGCAGCTTAGGGTCCCCCCGGGAGGGGGGCACTGAAGCTTTCTTT. It translates to CASSLGSPREGGTEAFF.